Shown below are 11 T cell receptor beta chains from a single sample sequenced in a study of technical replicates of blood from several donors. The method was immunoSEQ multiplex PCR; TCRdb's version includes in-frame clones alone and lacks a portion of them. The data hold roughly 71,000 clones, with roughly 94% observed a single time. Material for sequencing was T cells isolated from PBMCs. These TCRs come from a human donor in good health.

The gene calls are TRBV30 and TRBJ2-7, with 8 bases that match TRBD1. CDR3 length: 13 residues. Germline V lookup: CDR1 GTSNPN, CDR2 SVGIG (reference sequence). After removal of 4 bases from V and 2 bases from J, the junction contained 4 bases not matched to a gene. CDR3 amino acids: CAWIRQGTYEQYF. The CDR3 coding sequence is TGTGCCTGGATTCGACAGGGGACCTACGAGCAGTACTTC.

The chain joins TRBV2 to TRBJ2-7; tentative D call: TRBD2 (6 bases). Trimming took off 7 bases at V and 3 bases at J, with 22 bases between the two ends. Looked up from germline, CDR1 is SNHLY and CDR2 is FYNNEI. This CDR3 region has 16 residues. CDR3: CASTAGLGDLVYEQYF. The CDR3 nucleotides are TGTGCCAGCACGGCGGGGCTCGGAGATCTTGTCTACGAGCAGTACTTC. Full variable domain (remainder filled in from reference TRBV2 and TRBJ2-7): EPEVTQTPSHQVTQMGQEVILRCVPISNHLYFYWYRQILGQKVEFLVSFYNNEISEKSEIFDDQFSVERPDGSNFTLKIRSTKLEDSAMYFCASTAGLGDLVYEQYFGPGTRLTVT.

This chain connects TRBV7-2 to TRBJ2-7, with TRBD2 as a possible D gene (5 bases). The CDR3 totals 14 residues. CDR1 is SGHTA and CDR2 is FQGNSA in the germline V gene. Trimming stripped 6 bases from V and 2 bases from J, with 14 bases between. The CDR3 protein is CASRSFGGAYEQYF. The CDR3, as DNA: TGTGCCAGCAGGTCTTTTGGAGGCGCCTACGAGCAGTACTTC.

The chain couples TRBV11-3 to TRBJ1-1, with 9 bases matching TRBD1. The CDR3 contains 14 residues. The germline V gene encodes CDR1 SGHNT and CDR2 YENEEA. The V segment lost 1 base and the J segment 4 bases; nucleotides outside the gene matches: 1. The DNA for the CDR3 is TGTGCCAGCAGCTTAGGGACAGGGGTCACTGAAGCTTTCTTT. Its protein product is CASSLGTGVTEAFF.

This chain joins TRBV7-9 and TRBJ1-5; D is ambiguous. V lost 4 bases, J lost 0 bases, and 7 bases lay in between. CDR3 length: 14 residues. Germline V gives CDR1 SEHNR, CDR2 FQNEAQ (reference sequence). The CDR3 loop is CASSSDISNQPQHF. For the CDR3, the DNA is TGTGCCAGCAGCTCCGACATTAGCAATCAGCCCCAGCATTTT.

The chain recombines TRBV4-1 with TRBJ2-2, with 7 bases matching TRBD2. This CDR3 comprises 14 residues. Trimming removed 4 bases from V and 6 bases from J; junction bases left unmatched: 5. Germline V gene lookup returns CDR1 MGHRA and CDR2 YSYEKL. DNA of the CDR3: TGCGCCAGCAGCCCCGAGCGGGACCCCGGGGAGCTGTTTTTT. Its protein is CASSPERDPGELFF.

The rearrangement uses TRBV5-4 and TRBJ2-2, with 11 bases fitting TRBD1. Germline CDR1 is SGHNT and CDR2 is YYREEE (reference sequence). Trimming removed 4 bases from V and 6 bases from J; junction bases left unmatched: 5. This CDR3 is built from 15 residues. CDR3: CASSGGQGVAGELFF. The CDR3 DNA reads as TGTGCCAGCAGCGGGGGACAGGGGGTAGCCGGGGAGCTGTTTTTT.

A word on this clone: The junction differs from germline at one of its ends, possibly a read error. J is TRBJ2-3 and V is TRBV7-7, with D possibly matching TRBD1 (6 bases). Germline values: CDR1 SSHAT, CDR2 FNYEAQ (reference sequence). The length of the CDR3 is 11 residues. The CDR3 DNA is TGTGCTAGCAGCACAGGGGATACGCAGTATTTT. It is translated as CASSTGDTQYF.

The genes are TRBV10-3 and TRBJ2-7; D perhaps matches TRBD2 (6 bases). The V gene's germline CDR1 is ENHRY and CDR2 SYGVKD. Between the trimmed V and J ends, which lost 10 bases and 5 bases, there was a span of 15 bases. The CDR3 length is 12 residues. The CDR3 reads CATGTGGDEQYF. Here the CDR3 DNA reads TGTGCCACGGGAACAGGAGGGGACGAGCAGTACTTC.

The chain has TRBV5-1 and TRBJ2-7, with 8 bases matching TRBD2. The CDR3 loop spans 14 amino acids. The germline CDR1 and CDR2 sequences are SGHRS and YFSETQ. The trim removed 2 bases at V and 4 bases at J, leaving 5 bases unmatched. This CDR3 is CASSLAGEFYEQYF. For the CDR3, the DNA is TGCGCCAGCAGCTTAGCGGGAGAGTTTTACGAGCAGTACTTC.

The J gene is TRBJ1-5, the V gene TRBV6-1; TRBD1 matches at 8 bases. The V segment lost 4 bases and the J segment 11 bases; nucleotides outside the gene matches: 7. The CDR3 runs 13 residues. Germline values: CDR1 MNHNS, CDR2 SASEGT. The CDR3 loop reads CASSAQTTGAQHF. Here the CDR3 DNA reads TGTGCCAGCAGTGCTCAAACGACAGGGGCCCAGCATTTT.